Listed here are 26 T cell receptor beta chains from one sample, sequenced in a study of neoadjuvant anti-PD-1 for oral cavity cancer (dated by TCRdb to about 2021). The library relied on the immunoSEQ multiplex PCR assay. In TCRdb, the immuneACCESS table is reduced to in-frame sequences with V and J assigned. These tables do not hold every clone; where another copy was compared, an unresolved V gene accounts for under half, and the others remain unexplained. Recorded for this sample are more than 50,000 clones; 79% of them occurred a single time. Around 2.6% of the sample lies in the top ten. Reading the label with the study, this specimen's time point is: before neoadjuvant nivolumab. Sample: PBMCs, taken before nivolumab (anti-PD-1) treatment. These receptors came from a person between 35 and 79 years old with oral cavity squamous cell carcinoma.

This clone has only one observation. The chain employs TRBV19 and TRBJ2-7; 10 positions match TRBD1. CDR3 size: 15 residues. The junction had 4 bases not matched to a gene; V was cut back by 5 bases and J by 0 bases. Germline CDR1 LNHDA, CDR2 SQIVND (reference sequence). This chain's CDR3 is CASSPGQGTSYEQYF. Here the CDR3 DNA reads TGTGCCAGTAGTCCGGGACAGGGGACCTCCTACGAGCAGTACTTC.

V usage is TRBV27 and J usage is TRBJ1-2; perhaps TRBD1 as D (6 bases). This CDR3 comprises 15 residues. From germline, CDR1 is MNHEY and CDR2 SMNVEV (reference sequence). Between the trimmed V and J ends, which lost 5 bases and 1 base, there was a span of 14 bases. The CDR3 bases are TGTGCCAGCAGTCCGGGGGCCTGGATTAACTATGGCTACACCTTC. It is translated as CASSPGAWINYGYTF.

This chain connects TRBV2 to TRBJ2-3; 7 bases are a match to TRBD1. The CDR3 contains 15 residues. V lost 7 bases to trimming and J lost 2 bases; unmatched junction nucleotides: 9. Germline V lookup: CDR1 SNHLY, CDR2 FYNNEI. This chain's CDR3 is CASTPPGTVTDTQYF. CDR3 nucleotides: TGTGCCAGCACGCCTCCAGGGACAGTCACAGATACGCAGTATTTT.

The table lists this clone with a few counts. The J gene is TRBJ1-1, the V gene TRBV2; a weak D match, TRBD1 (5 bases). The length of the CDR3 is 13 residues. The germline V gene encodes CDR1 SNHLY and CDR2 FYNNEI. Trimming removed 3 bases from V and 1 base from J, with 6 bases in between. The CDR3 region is CASSEDTNTEAFF. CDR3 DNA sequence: TGTGCCAGCAGTGAGGACACGAACACTGAAGCTTTCTTT.

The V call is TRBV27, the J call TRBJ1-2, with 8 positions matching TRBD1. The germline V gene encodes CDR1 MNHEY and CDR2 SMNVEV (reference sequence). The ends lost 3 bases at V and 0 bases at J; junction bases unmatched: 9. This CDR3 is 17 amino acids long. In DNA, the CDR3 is TGTGCCAGCAGTTTTTCCACAGGGGGGGGAGCTAACTATGGCTACACCTTC. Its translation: CASSFSTGGGANYGYTF.

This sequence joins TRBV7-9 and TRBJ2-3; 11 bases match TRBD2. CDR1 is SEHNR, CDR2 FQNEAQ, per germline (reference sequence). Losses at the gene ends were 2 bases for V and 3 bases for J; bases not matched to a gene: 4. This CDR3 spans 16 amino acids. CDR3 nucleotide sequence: TGTGCCAGCAGCTTAACTAGCGGGGGATCTACAGATACGCAGTATTTT. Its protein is CASSLTSGGSTDTQYF.

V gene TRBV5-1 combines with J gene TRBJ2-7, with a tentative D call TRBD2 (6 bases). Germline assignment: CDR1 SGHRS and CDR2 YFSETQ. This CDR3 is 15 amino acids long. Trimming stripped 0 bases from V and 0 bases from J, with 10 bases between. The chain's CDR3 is CASSLGPGSSYEQYF. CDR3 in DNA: TGCGCCAGCAGCTTGGGTCCCGGGAGCTCCTACGAGCAGTACTTC.

The CDR3 DNA is TGTGCCACCTCTTATACCGGGACGGGCCTCTACGAGCAGTACTTC. This encodes CATSYTGTGLYEQYF. The chain has TRBV2 and TRBJ2-7, with D possibly called TRBD1 or TRBD2 (5 bases each). The germline gives CDR1 SNHLY, CDR2 FYNNEI. Between the trimmed V and J ends, which lost 10 bases and 3 bases, there was a span of 22 bases. The CDR3 spans 15 residues.

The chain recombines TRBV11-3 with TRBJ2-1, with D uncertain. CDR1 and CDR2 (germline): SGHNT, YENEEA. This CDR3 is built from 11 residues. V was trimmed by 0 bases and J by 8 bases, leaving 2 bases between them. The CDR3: CASSLDHEQFF. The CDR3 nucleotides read TGTGCCAGCAGCTTAGATCATGAGCAGTTCTTC.

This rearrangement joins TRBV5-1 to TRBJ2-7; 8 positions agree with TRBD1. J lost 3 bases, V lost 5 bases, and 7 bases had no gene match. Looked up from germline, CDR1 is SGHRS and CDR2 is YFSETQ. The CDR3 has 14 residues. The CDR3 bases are TGCGCCAGCAGTCAATGGACAGGGAACTACGAGCAGTACTTC. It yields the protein CASSQWTGNYEQYF.

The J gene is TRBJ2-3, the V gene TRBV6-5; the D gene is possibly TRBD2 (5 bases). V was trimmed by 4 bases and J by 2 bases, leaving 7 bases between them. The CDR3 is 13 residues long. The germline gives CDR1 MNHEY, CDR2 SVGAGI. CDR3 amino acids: CASSFDYTDTQYF. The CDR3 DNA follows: TGTGCCAGCAGTTTCGACTACACAGATACGCAGTATTTT.

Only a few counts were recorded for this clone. The CDR3 DNA sequence: TGTGCCATCAGTGACCAACAGGGCTATGAAAAACTGTTTTTT. Residues: CAISDQQGYEKLFF. V gene TRBV10-3 combines with J gene TRBJ1-4; a weak D match, TRBD1 (6 bases). The CDR3 totals 14 residues. V was trimmed by 3 bases and J by 6 bases, leaving 11 bases between them. Germline V gene data show CDR1 as ENHRY and CDR2 as SYGVKD.

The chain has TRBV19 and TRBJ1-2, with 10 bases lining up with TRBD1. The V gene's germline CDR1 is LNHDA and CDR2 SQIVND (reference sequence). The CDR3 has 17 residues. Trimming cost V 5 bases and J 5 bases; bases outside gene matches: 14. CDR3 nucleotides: TGTGCCAGTAGTCTCACCCGGGACAGGGGCTTGGGGTATGGCTACACCTTC. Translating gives CASSLTRDRGLGYGYTF.

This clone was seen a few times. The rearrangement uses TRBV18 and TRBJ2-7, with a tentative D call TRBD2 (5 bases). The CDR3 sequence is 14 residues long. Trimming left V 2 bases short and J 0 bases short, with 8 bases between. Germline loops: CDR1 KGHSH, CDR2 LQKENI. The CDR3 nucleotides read TGTGCCAGCTCACCATCGGGGAACTCCTACGAGCAGTACTTC. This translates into CASSPSGNSYEQYF. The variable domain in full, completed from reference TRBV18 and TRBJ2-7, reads NAGVMQNPRHLVRRRGQEARLRCSPMKGHSHVYWYRQLPEEGLKFMVYLQKENIIDESGMPKERFSAEFPKEGPSILRIQQVVRGDSAAYFCASSPSGNSYEQYFGPGTRLTVT.

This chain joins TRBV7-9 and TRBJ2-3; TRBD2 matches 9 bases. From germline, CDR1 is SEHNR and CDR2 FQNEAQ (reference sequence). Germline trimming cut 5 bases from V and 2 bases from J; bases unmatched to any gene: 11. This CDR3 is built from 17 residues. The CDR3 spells CASSLGAASGITDTQYF. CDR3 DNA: TGTGCCAGCAGCCTAGGGGCAGCTAGCGGGATCACAGATACGCAGTATTTT.

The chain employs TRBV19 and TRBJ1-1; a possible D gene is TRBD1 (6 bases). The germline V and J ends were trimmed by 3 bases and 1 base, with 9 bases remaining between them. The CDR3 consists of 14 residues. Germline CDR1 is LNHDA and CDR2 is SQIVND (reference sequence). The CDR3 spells CASSMIGGNTEAFF. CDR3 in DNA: TGTGCCAGTAGTATGATAGGGGGGAACACTGAAGCTTTCTTT.

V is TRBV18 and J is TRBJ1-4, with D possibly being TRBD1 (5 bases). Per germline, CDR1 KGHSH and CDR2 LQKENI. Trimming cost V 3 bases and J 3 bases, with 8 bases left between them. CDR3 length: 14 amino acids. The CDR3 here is CASSPMTANEKLFF. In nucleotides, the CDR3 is TGTGCCAGCTCACCCATGACAGCTAATGAAAAACTGTTTTTT.

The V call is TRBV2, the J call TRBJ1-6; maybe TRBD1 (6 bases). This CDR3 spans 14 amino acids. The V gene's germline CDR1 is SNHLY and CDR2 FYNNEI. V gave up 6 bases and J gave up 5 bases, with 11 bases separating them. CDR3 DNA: TGTGCCAGCAGAGAGCAGGGGAATAATTCACCCCTCCACTTT. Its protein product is CASREQGNNSPLHF.

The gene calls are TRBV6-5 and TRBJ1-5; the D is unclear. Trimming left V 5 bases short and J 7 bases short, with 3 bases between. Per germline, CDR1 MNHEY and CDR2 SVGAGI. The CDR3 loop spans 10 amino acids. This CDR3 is CASSEQPQHF. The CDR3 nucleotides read TGTGCCAGCAGTGAGCAGCCCCAGCATTTT.

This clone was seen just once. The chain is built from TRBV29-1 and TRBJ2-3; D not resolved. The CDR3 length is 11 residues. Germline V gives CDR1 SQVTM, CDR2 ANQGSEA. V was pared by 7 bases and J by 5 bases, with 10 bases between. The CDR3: CSGSTGDTQYF. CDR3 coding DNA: TGCAGCGGTTCGACTGGAGATACGCAGTATTTT.

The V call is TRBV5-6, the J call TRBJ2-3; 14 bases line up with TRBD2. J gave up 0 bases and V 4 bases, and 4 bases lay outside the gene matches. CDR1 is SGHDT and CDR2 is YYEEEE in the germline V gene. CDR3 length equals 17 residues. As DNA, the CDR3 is TGTGCCAGCAGCGCGAGGACTAGCGGGAGGAGCACAGATACGCAGTATTTT. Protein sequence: CASSARTSGRSTDTQYF. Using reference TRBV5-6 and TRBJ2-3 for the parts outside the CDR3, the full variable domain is DAGVTQSPTHLIKTRGQQVTLRCSPKSGHDTVSWYQQALGQGPQFIFQYYEEEERQRGNFPDRFSGHQFPNYSSELNVNALLLGDSALYLCASSARTSGRSTDTQYFGPGTRLTVL.

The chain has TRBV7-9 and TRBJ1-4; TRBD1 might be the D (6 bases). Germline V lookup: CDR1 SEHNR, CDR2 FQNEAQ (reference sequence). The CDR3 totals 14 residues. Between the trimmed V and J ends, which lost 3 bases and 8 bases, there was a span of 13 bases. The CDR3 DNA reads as TGTGCCAGCAGCTTTAATGGGGGCGGGGAAAAACTGTTTTTT. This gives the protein CASSFNGGGEKLFF.

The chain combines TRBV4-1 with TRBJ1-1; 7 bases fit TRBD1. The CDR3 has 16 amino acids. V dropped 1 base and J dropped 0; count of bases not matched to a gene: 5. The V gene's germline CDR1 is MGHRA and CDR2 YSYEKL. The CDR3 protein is CASSQGRDRLNTEAFF. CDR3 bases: TGCGCCAGCAGCCAAGGGAGGGACAGATTGAACACTGAAGCTTTCTTT.

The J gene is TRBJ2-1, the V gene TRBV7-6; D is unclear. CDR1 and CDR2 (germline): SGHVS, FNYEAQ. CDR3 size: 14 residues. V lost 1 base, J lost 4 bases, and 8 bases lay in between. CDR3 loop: CASSLGSGYNEQFF. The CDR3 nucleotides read TGTGCCAGCAGCTTAGGCAGTGGGTACAATGAGCAGTTCTTC.

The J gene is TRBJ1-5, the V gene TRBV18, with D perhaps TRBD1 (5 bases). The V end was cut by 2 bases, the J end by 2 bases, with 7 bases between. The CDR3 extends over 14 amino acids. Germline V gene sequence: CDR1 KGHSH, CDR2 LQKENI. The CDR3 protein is CASSPGAGNQPQHF. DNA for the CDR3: TGTGCCAGCTCACCAGGGGCCGGCAATCAGCCCCAGCATTTT.

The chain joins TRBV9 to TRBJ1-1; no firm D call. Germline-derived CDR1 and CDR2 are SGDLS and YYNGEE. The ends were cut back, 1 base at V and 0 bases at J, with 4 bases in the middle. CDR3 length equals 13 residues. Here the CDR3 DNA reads TGTGCCAGCAGCGTAATGATGAACACTGAAGCTTTCTTT. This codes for CASSVMMNTEAFF.